The T cell receptor beta chain described here comes from a study of PD-L1 blockade in urothelial cancer. In the study overall: It was at 3 weeks (second dose) and 6 weeks after treatment start that blood was analyzed.

The repertoire was sequenced with immunoSEQ multiplex PCR; TCRdb's copy has only in-frame clones and lacks some. This repertoire shows about 43,000 clones, 70% to 90% found once; its top ten account for 11% to 15%. Whole-study findings and limits: Durable-benefit cases showed more tumor-associated blood clone expansion at 3 weeks. Pretreatment blood TCR clonality under the median forecast improved survival.

Germline CDR1 and CDR2: SQVTM and ANQGSEA. J lost 4 bases, V lost 7 bases, and 12 bases had no gene match. The CDR3 runs 14 residues. As regards this clone: No antigen is known for it.

There were between 1 and 8 samples from each patient, taken pretreatment and on-treatment. The sample in question was PBMCs, obtained around atezolizumab (anti-PD-L1) treatment. The sequence derives from a woman aged 60-70 years with urothelial cancer. The chain couples TRBV29-1 to TRBJ2-7; TRBD1 matches 8 bases. The CDR3 protein is CSATSGQAGYEQYF. The DNA of the CDR3 is TGCAGCGCTACCTCGGGACAGGCCGGATACGAGCAGTACTTC.